Shown below are 30 T cell receptor beta chains from a single sample sequenced in a study of cytomegalovirus exposure and HLA in healthy donors. A multiplex PCR was run with 60 Vbeta primers and 13 Jbeta primers. Profiling relied on immunoSEQ multiplex PCR, and the TCRdb table lists in-frame clones only, not all of them. The sample lists 100,000 to 150,000 clones, around 75% occurring once. Input material: PBMCs. The receptor set was obtained from a woman in her 50s in good health and CMV-seropositive.

The V gene is TRBV4-1, the J gene TRBJ2-7; the D gene is possibly TRBD2 (5 bases). The germline V gene encodes CDR1 MGHRA and CDR2 YSYEKL. The V end was cut by 0 bases, the J end by 4 bases, with 7 bases between. This CDR3 comprises 13 residues. Here the CDR3 reads CASSQERRYEQYF. In DNA form, the CDR3 reads TGCGCCAGCAGCCAAGAACGGAGGTACGAGCAGTACTTC.

This sequence joins TRBV2 and TRBJ2-3; D gene uncertain. Germline V gene sequence: CDR1 SNHLY, CDR2 FYNNEI. The germline V and J ends were trimmed by 9 bases and 0 bases, with 13 bases remaining between them. CDR3 size: 14 residues. The CDR3 sequence: CASSYLISTDTQYF. The CDR3, as DNA: TGTGCCAGTAGCTACCTTATCAGCACAGATACGCAGTATTTT.

The chain employs TRBV6-6 and TRBJ1-3; 8 positions agree with TRBD1. J gave up 1 base and V 2 bases, and 1 base lay outside the gene matches. CDR3 size: 15 residues. Germline V gene lookup returns CDR1 MNHNY and CDR2 SVGAGI (reference sequence). The CDR3: CASSYRQGSGNTIYF. DNA of the CDR3: TGTGCCAGCAGTTACCGACAGGGGTCTGGAAACACCATATATTTT.

In its sample, this clone was seen a few times. V usage is TRBV15 and J usage is TRBJ1-1; tentatively, D is TRBD1 (5 bases). V lost 3 bases, J lost 6 bases, and 14 bases lay in between. CDR3 size: 14 residues. Germline V gene data show CDR1 as LNHNV and CDR2 as YYDKDF (reference sequence). The CDR3 coding sequence is TGTGCCACCAGCAGGAGGTGGGACTCCTCTGAAGCTTTCTTT. Residues: CATSRRWDSSEAFF.

This chain joins TRBV6-5 and TRBJ1-6; the D is unclear. Germline CDR1 is MNHEY and CDR2 is SVGAGI. Trimming removed 7 bases at V and 10 bases at J, with 14 bases between. This CDR3 region has 13 residues. CDR3 residues: CASKKGGGSPLHF. DNA for the CDR3: TGTGCCAGCAAAAAAGGCGGCGGCTCACCCCTCCACTTT.

Only a few counts were recorded for this clone. The chain employs TRBV5-1 and TRBJ1-1, with 8 positions matching TRBD1. The germline V gene encodes CDR1 SGHRS and CDR2 YFSETQ. This CDR3 is built from 15 residues. The trim removed 4 bases at V and 4 bases at J, leaving 9 bases unmatched. The CDR3 DNA reads as TGCGCCAGCAGCCTACGGACAGGGTCGGTCACTGAAGCTTTCTTT. Translated, it gives CASSLRTGSVTEAFF.

This chain connects TRBV5-1 to TRBJ2-5; the D is unclear. The end of the DNA fits TRBJ2-7 better, so the J call may be wrong. CDR3 length equals 12 residues. From germline, CDR1 is SGHRS and CDR2 YFSETQ. As DNA, the CDR3 is TGCGCCAGCCGTCTTGACTCCTACGAGCAGTACTTC. Its translation: CASRLDSYEQYF.

The rearrangement joins TRBV7-9 to TRBJ2-7, with TRBD2 matching over 7 bases. This CDR3 spans 14 amino acids. Per the germline V gene, CDR1 is SEHNR and CDR2 is FQNEAQ (reference sequence). V lost 3 bases to trimming and J lost 2 bases; unmatched junction nucleotides: 4. DNA of the CDR3: TGTGCCAGCAGCTTGGGCGGGGGTACCTACGAGCAGTACTTC. Amino acids: CASSLGGGTYEQYF.

The chain recombines TRBV6-6 with TRBJ1-2; D may be TRBD1 (6 bases). The ends were cut back, 8 bases at V and 2 bases at J, with 12 bases in the middle. The CDR3 consists of 13 residues. Germline CDR1 MNHNY, CDR2 SVGAGI (reference sequence). The CDR3 reads CASEGGPNYGYTF. The CDR3 DNA follows: TGTGCCAGCGAGGGGGGGCCCAACTATGGCTACACCTTC.

The chain is built from TRBV9 and TRBJ2-2, with TRBD2 matching over 14 bases. The ends lost 3 bases at V and 5 bases at J; junction bases unmatched: 3. The CDR3 has 16 residues. CDR1 SGDLS and CDR2 YYNGEE come from the germline V gene. CDR3 sequence reads: CASSDGTSGRTGELFF. In nucleotides, the CDR3 is TGTGCCAGCAGCGATGGGACTAGCGGGAGAACCGGGGAGCTGTTTTTT. The whole variable domain, remainder taken from reference TRBV9 and TRBJ2-2, is DSGVTQTPKHLITATGQRVTLRCSPRSGDLSVYWYQQSLDQGLQFLIQYYNGEERAKGNILERFSAQQFPDLHSELNLSSLELGDSALYFCASSDGTSGRTGELFFGEGSRLTVL.

This clone was found a few times. The rearrangement joins TRBV4-1 to TRBJ2-1; D possibly corresponds to TRBD2 (5 bases). This CDR3 contains 17 residues. CDR1 and CDR2 (germline): MGHRA, YSYEKL. V lost 3 bases and J 4 bases, leaving 19 bases between the germline ends. This CDR3 is CASSHGIFRGAYNEQFF. The CDR3 region has the DNA TGCGCCAGCAGCCATGGTATTTTCCGGGGAGCTTACAATGAGCAGTTCTTC.

This clone was picked up a small number of times. This rearrangement joins TRBV15 to TRBJ1-2; the D gene is possibly TRBD1 (5 bases). The germline V gene has CDR1 LNHNV and CDR2 YYDKDF (reference sequence). V was pared by 8 bases and J by 4 bases, with 11 bases between. The CDR3 covers 12 residues. The DNA of the CDR3 is TGTGCCACCGAAGACAGATTCTATGGCTACACCTTC. Encoded protein: CATEDRFYGYTF.

The rearrangement links TRBV2 to TRBJ1-1; the match to TRBD1 covers 11 bases. CDR3 length: 18 amino acids. J lost 1 base, V lost 9 bases, and 16 bases had no gene match. Per the germline V gene, CDR1 is SNHLY and CDR2 is FYNNEI. CDR3 in DNA: TGTGCCAGTGGGGGGATACCGGGACAGGGGGTCGGGAACACTGAAGCTTTCTTT. This codes for CASGGIPGQGVGNTEAFF.

This chain connects TRBV6-6 to TRBJ2-1; tentative D call: TRBD2 (6 bases). V lost 4 bases, J lost 12 bases, and 13 bases lay in between. Per the germline V gene, CDR1 is MNHNY and CDR2 is SVGAGI (reference sequence). This CDR3 is 12 amino acids long. CDR3 in amino acids: CASSFASAGQFF. CDR3 nucleotides: TGTGCCAGCAGTTTTGCTAGCGCCGGGCAGTTCTTC.

The chain employs TRBV18 and TRBJ1-5; TRBD1 agrees at 7 bases. The germline V gene encodes CDR1 KGHSH and CDR2 LQKENI. V was clipped by 3 bases and J by 2 bases; unmatched bases: 10. This CDR3 spans 17 amino acids. The DNA for the CDR3 is TGTGCCAGCTCACCGCCGGGGGCAGGGGGAGGCAATCAGCCCCAGCATTTT. Amino acids: CASSPPGAGGGNQPQHF.

In its sample, this clone was seen a few times. The J gene is TRBJ1-1, the V gene TRBV19, with D unresolved. CDR1 is LNHDA, CDR2 SQIVND, per germline (reference sequence). V lost 5 bases to trimming and J lost 4 bases, with 11 bases between them. The CDR3 consists of 13 residues. As DNA, the CDR3 is TGTGCCAGTAGTTTCGGACGGGGCACTGAAGCTTTCTTT. It translates to CASSFGRGTEAFF.

The chain combines TRBV6-4 with TRBJ2-1; D is unclear. The length of the CDR3 is 13 residues. V was pared by 2 bases and J by 7 bases, with 9 bases between. Germline CDR1 MRHNA, CDR2 SNTAGT. CDR3 in DNA: TGTGCCAGCAGTGACGGTGAGGAAAATGAGCAGTTCTTC. Its translation: CASSDGEENEQFF.

This chain links TRBV9 with TRBJ2-7; 7 bases are a match to TRBD2. The V and J ends lost 4 bases and 2 bases, in that order; junction bases with no gene match: 9. The CDR3 has 15 amino acids. CDR1 and CDR2 (germline): SGDLS, YYNGEE. The CDR3 region is CASSLGWAGAYEQYF. In DNA form, the CDR3 reads TGTGCCAGCAGCTTAGGGTGGGCGGGAGCCTACGAGCAGTACTTC.

In its sample, this clone was seen a few times. V gene TRBV5-6 combines with J gene TRBJ1-1; no clear D gene. The CDR3 covers 13 residues. Trimming stripped 4 bases from V and 0 bases from J, with 7 bases between. CDR1 and CDR2 from the germline V gene are SGHDT and YYEEEE. For the CDR3, the DNA is TGTGCCAGCAGCGCCGAGATGAACACTGAAGCTTTCTTT. Translated, it gives CASSAEMNTEAFF.

The rearrangement uses TRBV11-2 and TRBJ2-1; 8 bases are a match to TRBD2. V lost 4 bases to trimming and J lost 3 bases; unmatched junction nucleotides: 8. CDR3 length equals 16 residues. Germline values: CDR1 SGHAT, CDR2 FQNNGV. The CDR3, as DNA: TGTGCCAGCAGCTCGGGGGTAGCGGGGAACTACAATGAGCAGTTCTTC. It specifies CASSSGVAGNYNEQFF.

This sequence joins TRBV11-2 and TRBJ2-1, with D possibly being TRBD2 (6 bases). Germline V gene sequence: CDR1 SGHAT, CDR2 FQNNGV. The CDR3 is made up of 15 amino acids. With 5 bases removed from V and 2 bases from J, the gap between germline ends came to 13 bases. The CDR3 bases are TGTGCCAGCAGCCAGGCGGGGTCACCCTACAATGAGCAGTTCTTC. It specifies CASSQAGSPYNEQFF.

This sequence joins TRBV7-8 and TRBJ1-5, with D possibly matching TRBD1 (5 bases). CDR3 length: 16 amino acids. The V gene lost 4 bases and the J gene lost 6 bases, with 19 bases spanning the gap. Germline CDR1 is SGHVS and CDR2 is FQNEAQ. The CDR3 reads CASSSSGGGTSQPQHF. In nucleotides, the CDR3 is TGTGCCAGCAGCTCCTCCGGTGGGGGGACCAGTCAGCCCCAGCATTTT.

The chain joins TRBV21-1 to TRBJ1-2; the table gives TRBD1 as D, unverified against the DNA. TRBV21-1 is assigned pseudogene status. This CDR3 has 12 residues. CDR3 sequence: CARGQANYGYTF. CDR3 bases: TGTGCCAGGGGACAGGCTAACTATGGCTACACCTTC.

This clone was counted between two and nine times. DNA of the CDR3: TGTGCCAGCACCCCAAGGCCGGGGAATGAAAAACTGTTTTTT. Encoded protein: CASTPRPGNEKLFF. The rearrangement uses TRBV6-6 and TRBJ1-4; D unclear. The germline V gene encodes CDR1 MNHNY and CDR2 SVGAGI (reference sequence). This CDR3 has 14 amino acids. The V end was cut by 7 bases, the J end by 5 bases, with 14 bases between.

The chain couples TRBV4-3 to TRBJ1-5; TRBD1 agrees at 9 bases. V shed 1 base and J 7 bases; nucleotides not matched to a gene: 5. The CDR3 has 15 residues. The V gene's germline CDR1 is LGHNA and CDR2 YSLEER. The CDR3 here is CASSQVRTGVQPQHF. The CDR3 DNA is TGCGCCAGCAGCCAAGTTAGGACAGGGGTCCAGCCCCAGCATTTT.

This rearrangement joins TRBV9 to TRBJ2-1; TRBD1 agrees at 9 bases. V was pared by 0 bases and J by 7 bases, with 11 bases of the junction left unmatched. Germline lookup yields CDR1 SGDLS and CDR2 YYNGEE. The CDR3 runs to 17 residues. The CDR3 here is CASSVATGQGIRNEQFF. The CDR3 region has the DNA TGTGCCAGCAGCGTAGCTACGGGACAGGGTATAAGGAATGAGCAGTTCTTC.

V and J are TRBV2 and TRBJ1-6, with 10 bases fitting TRBD1. Per germline, CDR1 SNHLY and CDR2 FYNNEI. CDR3 length equals 12 residues. V dropped 10 bases and J dropped 9; count of bases not matched to a gene: 3. In DNA, the CDR3 is TGTGCCACCCGGGACAGGGGTTCACCCCTCCACTTT. Its protein product is CATRDRGSPLHF.

V is TRBV5-4 and J is TRBJ2-7; D perhaps matches TRBD1 (6 bases). This CDR3 contains 15 residues. The V gene's germline CDR1 is SGHNT and CDR2 YYREEE (reference sequence). Trimming stripped 4 bases from V and 2 bases from J, with 16 bases between. This CDR3 reads CASSPNQGWTYEQYF. CDR3 nucleotide sequence: TGTGCCAGCAGCCCGAATCAGGGGTGGACCTACGAGCAGTACTTC.

The chain carries TRBV19 and TRBJ1-5; 7 nucleotides agree with TRBD1. The ends lost 6 bases at V and 2 bases at J; junction bases unmatched: 16. Germline V gene lookup returns CDR1 LNHDA and CDR2 SQIVND (reference sequence). There are 18 residues in the CDR3. CDR3 region: CASSKPRTGPDGNQPQHF. Here the CDR3 DNA reads TGTGCCAGTAGCAAACCCCGGACAGGCCCCGATGGCAATCAGCCCCAGCATTTT.

With respect to this clone: Additional DNA sequences in this sample encode the identical CDR3. The gene calls are TRBV5-4 and TRBJ2-7, with 11 bases that match TRBD2. The germline CDR1 and CDR2 sequences are SGHNT and YYREEE (reference sequence). The CDR3 sequence is 15 residues long. The V segment lost 3 bases and the J segment 3 bases; nucleotides outside the gene matches: 5. CDR3 nucleotide sequence: TGTGCCAGCAGCTCTTTAGCGGGAGGGTTCTACGAGCAGTACTTC. Translated, it gives CASSSLAGGFYEQYF. Combining the CDR3 with reference TRBV5-4 and TRBJ2-7 gives the whole variable domain ETGVTQSPTHLIKTRGQQVTLRCSSQSGHNTVSWYQQALGQGPQFIFQYYREEENGRGNFPPRFSGLQFPNYSSELNVNALELDDSALYLCASSSLAGGFYEQYFGPGTRLTVT.